This T cell receptor beta chain comes out of a study of blood T cell repertoires in COVID-19. The table lists this clone with a few counts. Methods used by the authors: For nucleated cells, counts were estimated from reference gene primer amplification. Measured with immunoSEQ multiplex PCR; TCRdb has only the in-frame clones, and not every one. V and J calls and clone size are given by that table; D and trimming were obtained from the DNA. The data show about 240,000 clones, with 60% to 75% seen just once and more than 2.5% held by the top ten. After removal of 3 bases from V and 0 bases from J, the junction contained 12 bases not matched to a gene. In germline, CDR1 is SGHRS, CDR2 YFSETQ. There are 18 residues in the CDR3.

This sequence originates from a woman older than 75 with acute or convalescent COVID-19. J is TRBJ2-1 and V is TRBV5-1, with TRBD2 identical over 7 bases. Sequenced sample: peripheral blood. CDR3 in amino acids: CASSWGSGRYSSYNEQFF. The CDR3 DNA is TGCGCCAGCAGCTGGGGTAGCGGGCGCTACAGCTCCTACAATGAGCAGTTCTTC.